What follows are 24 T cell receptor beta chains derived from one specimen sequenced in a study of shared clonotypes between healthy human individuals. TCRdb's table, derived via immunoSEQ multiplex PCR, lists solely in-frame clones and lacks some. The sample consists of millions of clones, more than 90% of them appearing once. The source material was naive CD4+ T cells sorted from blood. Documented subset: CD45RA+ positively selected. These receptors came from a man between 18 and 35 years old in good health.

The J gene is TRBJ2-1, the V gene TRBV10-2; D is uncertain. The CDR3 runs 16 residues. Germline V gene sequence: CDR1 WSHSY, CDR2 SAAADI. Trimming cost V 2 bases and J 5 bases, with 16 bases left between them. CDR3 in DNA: TGCGCCAGCAGTGAGCCCCCGCCCCGAACAAACAATGAGCAGTTCTTC. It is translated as CASSEPPPRTNNEQFF.

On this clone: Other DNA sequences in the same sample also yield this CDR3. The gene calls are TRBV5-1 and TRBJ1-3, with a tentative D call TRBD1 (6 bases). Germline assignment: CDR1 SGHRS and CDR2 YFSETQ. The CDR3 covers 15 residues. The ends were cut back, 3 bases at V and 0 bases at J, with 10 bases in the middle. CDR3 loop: CASSSGGHSGNTIYF. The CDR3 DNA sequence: TGCGCCAGCAGCTCTGGGGGCCACTCTGGAAACACCATATATTTT. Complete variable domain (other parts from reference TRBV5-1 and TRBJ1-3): KAGVTQTPRYLIKTRGQQVTLSCSPISGHRSVSWYQQTPGQGLQFLFEYFSETQRNKGNFPGRFSGRQFSNSRSEMNVSTLELGDSALYLCASSSGGHSGNTIYFGEGSWLTVV.

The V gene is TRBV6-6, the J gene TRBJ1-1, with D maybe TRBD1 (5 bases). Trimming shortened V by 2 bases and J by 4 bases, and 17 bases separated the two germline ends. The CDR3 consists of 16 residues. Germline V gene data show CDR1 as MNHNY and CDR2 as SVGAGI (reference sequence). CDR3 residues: CASSYGQGGSSTEAFF. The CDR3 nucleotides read TGTGCCAGCAGTTACGGGCAGGGAGGATCGTCCACTGAAGCTTTCTTT.

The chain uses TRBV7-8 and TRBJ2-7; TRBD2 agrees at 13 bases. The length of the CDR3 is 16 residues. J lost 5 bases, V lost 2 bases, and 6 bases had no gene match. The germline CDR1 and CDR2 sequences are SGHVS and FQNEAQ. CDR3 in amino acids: CASSLTWTSGSHEQYF. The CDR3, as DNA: TGTGCCAGCAGCTTAACTTGGACTAGCGGGAGCCACGAGCAGTACTTC.

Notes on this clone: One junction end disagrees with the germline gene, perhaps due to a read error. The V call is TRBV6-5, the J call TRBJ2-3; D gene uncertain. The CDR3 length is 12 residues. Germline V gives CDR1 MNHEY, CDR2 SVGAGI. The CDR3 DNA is TGTGCCAGCAGTAACTCTCTTGCCGGGCAGTATTTT. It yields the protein CASSNSLAGQYF.

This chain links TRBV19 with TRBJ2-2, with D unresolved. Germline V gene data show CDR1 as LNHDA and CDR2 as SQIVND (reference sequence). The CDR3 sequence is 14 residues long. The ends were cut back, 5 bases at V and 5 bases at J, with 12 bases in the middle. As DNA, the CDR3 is TGTGCCAGTAGTCCCTCAAGGGAAACCGGGGAGCTGTTTTTT. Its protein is CASSPSRETGELFF.

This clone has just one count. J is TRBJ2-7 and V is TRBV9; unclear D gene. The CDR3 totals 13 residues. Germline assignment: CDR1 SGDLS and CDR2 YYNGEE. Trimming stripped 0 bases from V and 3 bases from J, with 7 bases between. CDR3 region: CASSVGLHYEQYF. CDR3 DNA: TGTGCCAGCAGCGTAGGCCTACACTACGAGCAGTACTTC.

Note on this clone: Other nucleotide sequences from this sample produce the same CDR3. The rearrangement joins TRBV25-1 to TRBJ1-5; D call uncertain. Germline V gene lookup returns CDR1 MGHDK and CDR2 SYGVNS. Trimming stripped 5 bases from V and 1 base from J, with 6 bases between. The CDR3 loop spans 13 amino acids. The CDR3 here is CASSRGSNQPQHF. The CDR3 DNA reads TGTGCCAGCAGTAGAGGGAGCAATCAGCCCCAGCATTTT. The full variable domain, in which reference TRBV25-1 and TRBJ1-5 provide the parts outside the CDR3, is EADIYQTPRYLVIGTGKKITLECSQTMGHDKMYWYQQDPGMELHLIHYSYGVNSTEKGDLSSESTVSRIRTEHFPLTLESARPSHTSQYLCASSRGSNQPQHFGDGTRLSIL.

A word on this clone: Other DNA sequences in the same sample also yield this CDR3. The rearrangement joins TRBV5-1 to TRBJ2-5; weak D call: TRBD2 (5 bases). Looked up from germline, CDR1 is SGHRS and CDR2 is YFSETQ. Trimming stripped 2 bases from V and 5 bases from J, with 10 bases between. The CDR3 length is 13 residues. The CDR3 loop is CASSLVPGETQYF. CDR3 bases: TGCGCCAGCAGCTTAGTCCCGGGGGAGACCCAGTACTTC.

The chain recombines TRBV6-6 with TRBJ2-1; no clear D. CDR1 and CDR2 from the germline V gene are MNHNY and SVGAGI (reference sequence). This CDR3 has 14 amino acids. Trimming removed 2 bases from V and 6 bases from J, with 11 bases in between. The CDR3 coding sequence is TGTGCCAGCAGTTACCAAGGGCCCCCCAATGAGCAGTTCTTC. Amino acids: CASSYQGPPNEQFF.

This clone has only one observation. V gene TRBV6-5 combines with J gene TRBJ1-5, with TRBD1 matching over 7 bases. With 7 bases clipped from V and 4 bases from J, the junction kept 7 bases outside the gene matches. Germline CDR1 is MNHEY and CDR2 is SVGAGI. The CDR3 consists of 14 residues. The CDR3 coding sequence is TGTGCCAGCACCCGGGACAGCCTGAATCAGCCCCAGCATTTT. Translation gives CASTRDSLNQPQHF.

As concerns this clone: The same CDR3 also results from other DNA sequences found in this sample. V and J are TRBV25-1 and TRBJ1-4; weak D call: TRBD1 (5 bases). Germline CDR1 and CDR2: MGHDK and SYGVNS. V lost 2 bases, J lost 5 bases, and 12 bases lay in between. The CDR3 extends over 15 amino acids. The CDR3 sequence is CASSEGAAKNEKLFF. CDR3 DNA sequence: TGTGCCAGCAGTGAAGGGGCGGCGAAGAATGAAAAACTGTTTTTT.

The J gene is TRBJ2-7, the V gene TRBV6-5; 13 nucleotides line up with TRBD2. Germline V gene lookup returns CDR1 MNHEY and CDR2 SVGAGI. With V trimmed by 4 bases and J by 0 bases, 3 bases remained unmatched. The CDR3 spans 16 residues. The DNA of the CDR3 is TGTGCCAGCAGTTGGACTAGCGGGGGTGGCTCCTACGAGCAGTACTTC. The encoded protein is CASSWTSGGGSYEQYF.

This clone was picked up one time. The CDR3 DNA reads TGTGCCAGCAGTGCGACAGGGGGCGGCGAGACCCAGTACTTC. It yields the protein CASSATGGGETQYF. The chain links TRBV2 to TRBJ2-5; 10 bases are a match to TRBD1. V gave up 4 bases and J gave up 5 bases; unmatched junction bases: 4. This CDR3 contains 14 residues. Germline V gene data show CDR1 as SNHLY and CDR2 as FYNNEI.

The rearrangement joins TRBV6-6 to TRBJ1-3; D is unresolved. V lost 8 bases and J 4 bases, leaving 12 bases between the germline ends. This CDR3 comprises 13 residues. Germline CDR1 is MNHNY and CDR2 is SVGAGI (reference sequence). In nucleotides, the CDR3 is TGTGCCAGCCGGCCCAGGTCGGGAAACACCATATATTTT. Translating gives CASRPRSGNTIYF.

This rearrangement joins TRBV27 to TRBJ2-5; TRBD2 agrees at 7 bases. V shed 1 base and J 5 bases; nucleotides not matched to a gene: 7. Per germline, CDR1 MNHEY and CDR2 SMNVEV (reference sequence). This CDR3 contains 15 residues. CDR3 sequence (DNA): TGTGCCAGCAGTTTATTTGGGGGGGTGCGGGAGACCCAGTACTTC. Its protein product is CASSLFGGVRETQYF.

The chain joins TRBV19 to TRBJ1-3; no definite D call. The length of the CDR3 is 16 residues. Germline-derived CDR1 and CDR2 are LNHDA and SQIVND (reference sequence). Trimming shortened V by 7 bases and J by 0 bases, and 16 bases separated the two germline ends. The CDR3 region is CASTKPGTFSGNTIYF. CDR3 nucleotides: TGTGCCAGTACCAAGCCCGGAACCTTCTCTGGAAACACCATATATTTT.

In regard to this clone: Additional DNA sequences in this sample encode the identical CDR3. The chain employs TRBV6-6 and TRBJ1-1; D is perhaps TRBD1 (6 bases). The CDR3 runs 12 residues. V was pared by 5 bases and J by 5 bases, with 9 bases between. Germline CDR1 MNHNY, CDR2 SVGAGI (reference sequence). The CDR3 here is CASSLTGTEAFF. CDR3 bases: TGTGCCAGCAGTCTTACAGGGACTGAAGCTTTCTTT.

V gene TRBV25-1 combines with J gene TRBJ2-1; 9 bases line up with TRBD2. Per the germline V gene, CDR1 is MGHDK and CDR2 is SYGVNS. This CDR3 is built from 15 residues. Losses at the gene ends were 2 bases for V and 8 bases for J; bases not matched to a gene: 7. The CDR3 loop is CASSEQAGGLDEQFF. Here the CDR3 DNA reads TGTGCCAGCAGTGAACAGGCGGGGGGGCTCGATGAGCAGTTCTTC.

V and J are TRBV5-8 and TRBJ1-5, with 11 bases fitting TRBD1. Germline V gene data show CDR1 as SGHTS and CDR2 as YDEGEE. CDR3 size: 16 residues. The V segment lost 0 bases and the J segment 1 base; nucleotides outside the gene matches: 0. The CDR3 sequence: CASSLGDRGSNQPQHF. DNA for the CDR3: TGTGCCAGCAGCTTGGGGGACAGGGGGAGCAATCAGCCCCAGCATTTT.

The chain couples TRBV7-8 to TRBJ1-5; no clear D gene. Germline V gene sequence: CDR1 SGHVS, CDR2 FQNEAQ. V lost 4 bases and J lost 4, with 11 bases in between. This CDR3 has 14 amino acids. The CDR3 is CASSSGLENQPQHF. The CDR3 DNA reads TGTGCCAGCAGCTCGGGCCTAGAAAATCAGCCCCAGCATTTT. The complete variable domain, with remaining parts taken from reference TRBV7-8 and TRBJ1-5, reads GAGVSQSPRYKVAKRGQDVALRCDPISGHVSLFWYQQALGQGPEFLTYFQNEAQLDKSGLPSDRFFAERPEGSVSTLKIQRTQQEDSAVYLCASSSGLENQPQHFGDGTRLSIL.

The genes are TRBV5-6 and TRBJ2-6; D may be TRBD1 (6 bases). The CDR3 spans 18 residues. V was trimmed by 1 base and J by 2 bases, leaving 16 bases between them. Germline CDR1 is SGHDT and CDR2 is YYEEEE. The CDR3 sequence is CASSLSGAPIPGANVLTF. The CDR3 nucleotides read TGTGCCAGCAGCTTGTCAGGGGCCCCCATCCCTGGGGCCAACGTCCTGACTTTC. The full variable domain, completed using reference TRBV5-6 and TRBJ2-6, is DAGVTQSPTHLIKTRGQQVTLRCSPKSGHDTVSWYQQALGQGPQFIFQYYEEEERQRGNFPDRFSGHQFPNYSSELNVNALLLGDSALYLCASSLSGAPIPGANVLTFGAGSRLTVL.

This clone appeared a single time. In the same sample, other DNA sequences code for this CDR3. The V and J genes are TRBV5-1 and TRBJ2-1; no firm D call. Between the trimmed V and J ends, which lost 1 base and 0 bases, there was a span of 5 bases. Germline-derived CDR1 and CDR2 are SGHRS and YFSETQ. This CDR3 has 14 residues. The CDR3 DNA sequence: TGCGCCAGCAGCTTGTCGAGCTCCTACAATGAGCAGTTCTTC. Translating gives CASSLSSSYNEQFF.

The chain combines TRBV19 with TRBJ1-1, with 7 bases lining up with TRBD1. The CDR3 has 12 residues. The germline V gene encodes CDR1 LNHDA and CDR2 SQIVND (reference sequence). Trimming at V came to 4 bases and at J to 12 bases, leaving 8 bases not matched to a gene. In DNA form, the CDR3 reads TGTGCCAGTAGTAGCGAAAGACAGGGACCTTTCTTT. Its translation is CASSSERQGPFF.